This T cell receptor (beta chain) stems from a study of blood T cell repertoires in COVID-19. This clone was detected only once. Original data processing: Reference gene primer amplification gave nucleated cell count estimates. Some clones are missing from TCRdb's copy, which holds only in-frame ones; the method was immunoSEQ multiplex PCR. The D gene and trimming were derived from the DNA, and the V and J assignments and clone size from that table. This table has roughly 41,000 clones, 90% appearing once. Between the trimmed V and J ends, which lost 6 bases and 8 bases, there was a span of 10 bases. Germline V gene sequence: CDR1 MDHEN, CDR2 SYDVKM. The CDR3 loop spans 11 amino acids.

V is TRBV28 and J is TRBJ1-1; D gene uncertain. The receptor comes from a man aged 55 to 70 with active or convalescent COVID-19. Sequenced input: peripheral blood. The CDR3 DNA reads TGTGCCAGCAGCCCACAGACCGAAGCTTTCTTT. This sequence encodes CASSPQTEAFF.